This T cell receptor beta chain was retrieved from a study of cytomegalovirus exposure and HLA in healthy donors. V lost 1 base and J lost 4, with 23 bases in between. CDR1 and CDR2 (germline): LNHDA, SQIVND (reference sequence). The CDR3 runs to 19 residues. A word on this clone: The antigen is unknown.

The PCR contained 60 Vbeta and 13 Jbeta primers. Sequencing was performed with immunoSEQ multiplex PCR; in TCRdb, only in-frame clones are kept and a portion is missing. The sample includes roughly 100,000 clones, around 79% seen only once; the top ten take roughly 3.4%. Findings of the study overall: TCR beta chains numbering 164 were designated cytomegalovirus-associated. Common viral pathogens seemed, in a later analysis, to connect with several of the most significant clusters.

Sequenced input: PBMCs. The chain recombines TRBV19 with TRBJ1-5; no definite D call. The receptor was isolated from a man aged 55-75 years in good health and CMV-seronegative. The CDR3, as DNA: TGTGCCAGTAGTATAGGACCCAGGTCTAGTTTTCGGGAAAATCAGCCCCAGCATTTT. It encodes CASSIGPRSSFRENQPQHF.